This T cell receptor (beta chain) is drawn from a study of T cell responses to AZD1222 COVID-19 vaccine. Study-wide results and limits: It was only after the peak T cell response that any repertoires were sampled.

Regarding this clone: Its antigen remains unknown.

The method was immunoSEQ multiplex PCR; TCRdb's version includes in-frame clones alone and lacks a portion of them. The table includes 140,000 or so clones, more than 75% detected once. The receptor was derived from an adult who received the AZD1222 COVID-19 vaccine. Sequenced material: peripheral blood, taken 28 days after the second AZD1222 dose.

CDR3 DNA sequence: TGTGCCAGTAGGACAGGGGGCAATCAGCCCCAGCATTTT. Protein: CASRTGGNQPQHF. The chain uses TRBV19 and TRBJ1-5, with 8 bases identical to TRBD1. The V gene's germline CDR1 is LNHDA and CDR2 SQIVND (reference sequence). After removal of 6 bases from V and 2 bases from J, the junction contained 0 bases not matched to a gene. CDR3 size: 13 residues.